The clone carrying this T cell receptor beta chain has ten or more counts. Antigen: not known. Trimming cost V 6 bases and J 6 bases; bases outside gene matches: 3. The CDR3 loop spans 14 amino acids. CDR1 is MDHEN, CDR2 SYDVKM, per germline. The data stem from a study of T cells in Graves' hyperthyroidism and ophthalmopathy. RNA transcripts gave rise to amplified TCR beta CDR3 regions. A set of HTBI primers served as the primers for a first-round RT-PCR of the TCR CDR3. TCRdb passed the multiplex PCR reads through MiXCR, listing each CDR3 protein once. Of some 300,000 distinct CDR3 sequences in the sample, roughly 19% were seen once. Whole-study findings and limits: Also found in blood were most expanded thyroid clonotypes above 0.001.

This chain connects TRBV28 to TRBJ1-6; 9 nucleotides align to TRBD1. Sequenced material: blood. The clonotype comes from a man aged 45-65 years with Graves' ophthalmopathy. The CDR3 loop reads CASSRDRANSPLHF. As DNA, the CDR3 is TGTGCCAGCAGCAGGGACAGGGCTAATTCACCCCTCCACTTT.